This TCR beta chain comes out of a study of cytomegalovirus exposure and HLA in healthy donors. Overall study findings and caveats: A later analysis showed that HLA-associated TCR beta chains had undergone more clonal expansion than equally common others. Cytomegalovirus-associated status was assigned to about 160 TCR beta chains.

All donors participated as healthy donors of bone marrow. Details on this clone: Its antigen is not identified.

Primers for the PCR totalled 60 Vbeta and 13 Jbeta. Assay used: immunoSEQ multiplex PCR; TCRdb lists only in-frame clones, some missing. The sample records roughly 160,000 clones, 65% to 90% being singletons. This sequence was found in a male donor in good health and CMV-seronegative. The sequenced sample consisted of PBMCs.

The DNA for the CDR3 is TGTGCCAGCAGTGACTCCGGGACAGTTATGGTTCAGACCCAGTACTTC. Its protein is CASSDSGTVMVQTQYF. V usage is TRBV2 and J usage is TRBJ2-5; 7 bases match TRBD1. The CDR3 has 16 residues. The V gene end was trimmed by 3 bases and the J gene end by 6 bases; junction bases not matched to a gene: 13. CDR1 is SNHLY, CDR2 FYNNEI, per germline.